This T cell receptor (beta chain) derives from a study of blood T cell repertoires in COVID-19. This clone has just one count. The ends lost 8 bases at V and 3 bases at J; junction bases unmatched: 6. CDR1 is MNHEY, CDR2 SVGAGI, per germline. This CDR3 is built from 13 residues. TCRdb's copy holds only in-frame clones and misses some; the assay was immunoSEQ multiplex PCR. The data contain under 200,000 clones, more than 85% of them seen just once; the ten biggest clones take up roughly 0.95%. The V call is TRBV6-5, the J call TRBJ1-2; TRBD1 aligns across 7 bases. The sequenced sample consisted of peripheral blood. The receptor was isolated from a man younger than 30 with acute or convalescent COVID-19. CDR3 bases: TGTGCCAGCGCATTGACAGGGTACTATGGCTACACCTTC. Translation: CASALTGYYGYTF.